This T cell receptor (beta chain) was identified during a study of T cell repertoires in MIS-A myocarditis (dated by TCRdb to the early 2020s). TCRbeta CDR3 regions were amplified by the immunoSEQ bias-controlled multiplex PCR and were subjected to high-throughput sequencing. Turning to the authors' computational methods: CDR3 sequences were collapsed and filtered by the immunoSEQ vendor pipeline to quantify abundance and frequency of each unique TCRbeta CDR3. Dominant CDR3 amino acid sequences were clustered with SARS-CoV-2-specific ImmuneCODE TCRbeta sequences by CD-HIT using a 90% global sequence identity threshold. Clones were classed as hyperexpanded at frequencies of 0.1 to 1 and as large at frequencies of 0.01 to 0.1. The CDR3 amino acid sequences and the V and J gene assignments of the dominant clones were confirmed with MiXCR. The R stringdist package was used to compute Levenshtein distances between the patient clonotypes and the ImmuneCODE hits. Sourced from immuneACCESS, this table was stored by TCRdb with only in-frame sequences that have V and J called. A share of the clones is absent; for the studies checked, an unresolved V gene accounts for under half, and the remainder has no known explanation. V, J and clone size reflect that table, while D and trimming were determined from the DNA. The sample yields 7,000 or so clones; 78% were counted once. Roughly 19% of the sample lies in the top ten.

The QIAamp DNA FFPE kit was used to extract genomic DNA from formalin-fixed paraffin-embedded autopsy tissue. The CDR3 runs 15 amino acids, cysteine and phenylalanine included. The DNA shown is the 45-base CDR3, in frame from base 1. The germline V gene supplies CDR1 LGHNA and CDR2 YNFKEQ. V is cut by 1 base and J by 1 base, and the space between the germline ends is 11 bases. On this clone: Its target antigen remains unknown. Qualities for individual bases were not recorded, and no much larger clone is one base off.

The sequenced sample consisted of right inferior lung lobe tissue obtained at autopsy. This TCR was sampled from a man between 18 and 29 years old with fulminant myocarditis from multisystem inflammatory syndrome in adults (MIS-A) after COVID-19. Recombination linked TRBV4-2 to TRBJ2-7, with no reliable assignment of the D segment. The DNA is as follows: TGTGCCAGCAGCCAAGGGAACCCGGAGTCCTACGAGCAGTACTTC. It translates as CASSQGNPESYEQYF.